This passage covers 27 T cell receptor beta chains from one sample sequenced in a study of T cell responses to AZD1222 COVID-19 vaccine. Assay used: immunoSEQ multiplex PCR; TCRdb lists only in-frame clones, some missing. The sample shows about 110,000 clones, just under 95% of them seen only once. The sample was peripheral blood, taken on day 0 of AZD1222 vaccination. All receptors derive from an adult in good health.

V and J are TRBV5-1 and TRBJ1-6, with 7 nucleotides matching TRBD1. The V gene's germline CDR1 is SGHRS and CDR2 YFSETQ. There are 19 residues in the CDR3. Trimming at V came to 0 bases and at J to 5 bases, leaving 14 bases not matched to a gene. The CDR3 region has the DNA TGCGCCAGCAGCTTGGGGCGGCATCAGGGGGACGCCGATAATTCACCCCTCCACTTT. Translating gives CASSLGRHQGDADNSPLHF. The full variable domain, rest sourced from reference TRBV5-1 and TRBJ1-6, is KAGVTQTPRYLIKTRGQQVTLSCSPISGHRSVSWYQQTPGQGLQFLFEYFSETQRNKGNFPGRFSGRQFSNSRSEMNVSTLELGDSALYLCASSLGRHQGDADNSPLHFGNGTRLTVT.

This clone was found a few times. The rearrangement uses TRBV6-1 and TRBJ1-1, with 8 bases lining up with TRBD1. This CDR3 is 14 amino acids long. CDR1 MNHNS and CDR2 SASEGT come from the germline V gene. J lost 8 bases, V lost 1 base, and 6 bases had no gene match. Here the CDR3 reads CASSEDRGTTEAFF. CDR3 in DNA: TGTGCCAGCAGTGAAGACAGGGGGACGACCGAAGCTTTCTTT.

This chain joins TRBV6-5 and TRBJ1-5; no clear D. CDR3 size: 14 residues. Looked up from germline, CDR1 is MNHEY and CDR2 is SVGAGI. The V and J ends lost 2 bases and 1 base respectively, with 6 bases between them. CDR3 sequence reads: CASSYLGSNQPQHF. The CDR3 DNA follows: TGTGCCAGCAGTTACCTGGGGAGCAATCAGCCCCAGCATTTT.

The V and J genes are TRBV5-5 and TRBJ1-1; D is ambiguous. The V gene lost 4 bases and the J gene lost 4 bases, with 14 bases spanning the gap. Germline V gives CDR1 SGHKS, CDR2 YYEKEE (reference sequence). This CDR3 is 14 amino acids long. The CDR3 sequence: CASSHGNPGTEAFF. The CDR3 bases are TGTGCCAGCAGCCACGGAAACCCCGGCACTGAAGCTTTCTTT.

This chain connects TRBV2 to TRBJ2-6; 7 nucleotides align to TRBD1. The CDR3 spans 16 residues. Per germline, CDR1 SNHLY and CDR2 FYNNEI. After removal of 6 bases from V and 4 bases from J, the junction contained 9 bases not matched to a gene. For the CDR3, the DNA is TGTGCCAGCAGGTATATCAGGGGGAACGGGGCCAACGTCCTGACTTTC. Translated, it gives CASRYIRGNGANVLTF.

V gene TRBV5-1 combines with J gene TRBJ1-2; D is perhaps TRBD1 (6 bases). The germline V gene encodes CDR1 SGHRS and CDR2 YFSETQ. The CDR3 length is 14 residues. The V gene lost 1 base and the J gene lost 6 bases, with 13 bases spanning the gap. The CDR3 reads CASSLYLGADGYTF. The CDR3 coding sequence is TGCGCCAGCAGCTTGTATTTGGGGGCTGATGGCTACACCTTC.

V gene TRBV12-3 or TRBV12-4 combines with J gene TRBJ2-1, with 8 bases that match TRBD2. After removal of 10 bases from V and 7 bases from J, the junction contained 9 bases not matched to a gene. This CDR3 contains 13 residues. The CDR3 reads CAISYRGGNEQFF. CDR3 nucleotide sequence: TGTGCCATCTCCTATCGGGGGGGGAATGAGCAGTTCTTC.

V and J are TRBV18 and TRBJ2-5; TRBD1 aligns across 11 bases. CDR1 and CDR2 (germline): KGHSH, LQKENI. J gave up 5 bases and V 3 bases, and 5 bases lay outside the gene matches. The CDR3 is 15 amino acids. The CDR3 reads CASSPGQGAAETQYF. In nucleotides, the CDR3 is TGTGCCAGCTCACCCGGACAGGGGGCTGCTGAGACCCAGTACTTC.

DNA of the CDR3: TGTGCCAGTACTCACAGGGGGCTTTTCACAGATACGCAGTATTTT. It translates to CASTHRGLFTDTQYF. The V call is TRBV19, the J call TRBJ2-3, with 9 positions matching TRBD1. From germline, CDR1 is LNHDA and CDR2 SQIVND (reference sequence). With V trimmed by 7 bases and J by 2 bases, 7 bases remained unmatched. This CDR3 comprises 15 residues. The variable domain in full, completed from reference TRBV19 and TRBJ2-3, reads DGGITQSPKYLFRKEGQNVTLSCEQNLNHDAMYWYRQDPGQGLRLIYYSQIVNDFQKGDIAEGYSVSREKKESFPLTVTSAQKNPTAFYLCASTHRGLFTDTQYFGPGTRLTVL.

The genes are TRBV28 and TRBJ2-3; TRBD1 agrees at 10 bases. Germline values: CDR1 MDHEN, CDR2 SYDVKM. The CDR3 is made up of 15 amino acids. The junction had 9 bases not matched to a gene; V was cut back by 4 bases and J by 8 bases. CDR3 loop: CASSSLGQGIATQYF. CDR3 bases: TGTGCCAGCAGTTCCCTGGGACAGGGGATTGCTACGCAGTATTTT.

CDR3 coding DNA: TGTGCCAGCAGTGAACGAGATAACACTGAAGCTTTCTTT. It specifies CASSERDNTEAFF. The chain employs TRBV25-1 and TRBJ1-1; D unresolved. Germline V CDR1 and CDR2: MGHDK, SYGVNS. V was cut by 2 bases and J by 2 bases, with 6 bases left in between. This CDR3 has 13 residues.

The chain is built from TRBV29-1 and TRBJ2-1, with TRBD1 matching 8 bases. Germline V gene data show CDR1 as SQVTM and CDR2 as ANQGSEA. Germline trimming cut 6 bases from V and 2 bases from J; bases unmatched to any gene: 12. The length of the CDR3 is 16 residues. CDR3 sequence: CSVAGGPARPYNEQFF. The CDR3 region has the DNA TGCAGCGTAGCAGGGGGCCCGGCGAGACCCTACAATGAGCAGTTCTTC.

The CDR3 reads CASSEQRWDGQETQYF. The CDR3 DNA is TGTGCCAGCAGTGAACAGAGGTGGGACGGCCAAGAGACCCAGTACTTC. The chain joins TRBV2 to TRBJ2-5, with D perhaps being TRBD1 or TRBD2 (5 bases each). V dropped 2 bases and J dropped 1 base, with 14 bases sitting between them. The CDR3 is 16 residues long. Germline V gives CDR1 SNHLY, CDR2 FYNNEI.

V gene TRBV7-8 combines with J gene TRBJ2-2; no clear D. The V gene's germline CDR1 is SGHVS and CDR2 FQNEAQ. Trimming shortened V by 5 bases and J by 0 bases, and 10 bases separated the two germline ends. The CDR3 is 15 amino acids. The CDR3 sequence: CASSPRESNTGELFF. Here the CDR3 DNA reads TGTGCCAGCAGCCCCCGTGAGTCGAACACCGGGGAGCTGTTTTTT.

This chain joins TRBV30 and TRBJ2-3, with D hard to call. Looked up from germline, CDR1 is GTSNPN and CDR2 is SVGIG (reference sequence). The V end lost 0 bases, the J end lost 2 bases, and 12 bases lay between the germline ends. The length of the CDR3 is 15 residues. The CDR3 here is CAWSVTRTSTDTQYF. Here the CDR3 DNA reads TGTGCCTGGAGTGTAACACGGACGTCCACAGATACGCAGTATTTT.

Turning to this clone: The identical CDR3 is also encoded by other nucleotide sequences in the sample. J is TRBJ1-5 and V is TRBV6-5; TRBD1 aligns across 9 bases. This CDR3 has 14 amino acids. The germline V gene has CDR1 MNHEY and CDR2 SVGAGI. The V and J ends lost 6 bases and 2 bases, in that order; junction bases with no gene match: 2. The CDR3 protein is CASSRTGGNQPQHF. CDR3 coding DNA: TGTGCCAGCAGCCGGACAGGGGGCAATCAGCCCCAGCATTTT.

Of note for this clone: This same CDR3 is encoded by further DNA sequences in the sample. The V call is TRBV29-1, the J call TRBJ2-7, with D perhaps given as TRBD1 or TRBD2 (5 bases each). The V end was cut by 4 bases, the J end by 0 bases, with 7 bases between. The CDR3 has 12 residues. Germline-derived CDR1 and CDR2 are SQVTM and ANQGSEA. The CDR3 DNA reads TGCAGCGTTGTGGGGACCTCCTACGAGCAGTACTTC. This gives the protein CSVVGTSYEQYF.

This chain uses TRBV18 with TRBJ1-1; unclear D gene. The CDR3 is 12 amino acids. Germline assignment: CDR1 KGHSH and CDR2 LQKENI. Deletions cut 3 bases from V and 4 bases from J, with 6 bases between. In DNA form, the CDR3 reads TGTGCCAGCTCACCGTTGGGCACTGAAGCTTTCTTT. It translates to CASSPLGTEAFF.

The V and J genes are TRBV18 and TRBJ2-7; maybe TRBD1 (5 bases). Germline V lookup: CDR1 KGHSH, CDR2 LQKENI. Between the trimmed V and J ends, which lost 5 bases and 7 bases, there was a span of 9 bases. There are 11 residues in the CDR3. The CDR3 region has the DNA TGTGCCAGCTCATCTCCAGGGGAGCAGTACTTC. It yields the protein CASSSPGEQYF.

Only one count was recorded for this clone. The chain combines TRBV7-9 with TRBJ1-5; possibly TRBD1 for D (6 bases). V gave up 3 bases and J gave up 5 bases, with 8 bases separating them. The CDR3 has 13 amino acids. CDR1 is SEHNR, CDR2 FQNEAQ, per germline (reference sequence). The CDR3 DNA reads TGTGCCAGCAGCTTCCAGGGGTATCAGCCCCAGCATTTT. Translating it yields CASSFQGYQPQHF. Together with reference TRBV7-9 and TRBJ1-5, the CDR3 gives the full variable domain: DTGVSQNPRHKITKRGQNVTFRCDPISEHNRLYWYRQTLGQGPEFLTYFQNEAQLEKSRLLSDRFSAERPKGSFSTLEIQRTEQGDSAMYLCASSFQGYQPQHFGDGTRLSIL.

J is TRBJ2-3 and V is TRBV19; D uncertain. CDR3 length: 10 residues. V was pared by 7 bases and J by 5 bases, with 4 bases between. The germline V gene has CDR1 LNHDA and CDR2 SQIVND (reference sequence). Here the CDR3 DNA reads TGTGCCAGTACGGGAGATACGCAGTATTTT. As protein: CASTGDTQYF.

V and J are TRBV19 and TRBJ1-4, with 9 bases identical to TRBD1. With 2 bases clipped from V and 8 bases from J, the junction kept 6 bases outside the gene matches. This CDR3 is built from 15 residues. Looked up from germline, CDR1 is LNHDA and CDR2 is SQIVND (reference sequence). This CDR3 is CASSISGTGNEKLFF. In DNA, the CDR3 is TGTGCCAGTAGTATAAGTGGGACAGGGAACGAAAAACTGTTTTTT.

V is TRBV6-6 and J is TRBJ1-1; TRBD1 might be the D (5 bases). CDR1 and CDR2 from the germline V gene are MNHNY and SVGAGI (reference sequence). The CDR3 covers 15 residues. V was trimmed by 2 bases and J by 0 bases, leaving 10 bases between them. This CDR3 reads CASSYETDLNTEAFF. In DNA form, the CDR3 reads TGTGCCAGCAGTTACGAGACAGATTTGAACACTGAAGCTTTCTTT.

CDR3 bases: TGTGCCACCAGTGATTCCGGCAGGGAATTCGGGGAGCTGTTTTTT. This gives the protein CATSDSGREFGELFF. The chain is built from TRBV24-1 and TRBJ2-2, with D perhaps TRBD1 (5 bases). The CDR3 is 15 residues long. Trimming removed 2 bases from V and 7 bases from J, with 13 bases in between. Looked up from germline, CDR1 is KGHDR and CDR2 is SFDVKD.

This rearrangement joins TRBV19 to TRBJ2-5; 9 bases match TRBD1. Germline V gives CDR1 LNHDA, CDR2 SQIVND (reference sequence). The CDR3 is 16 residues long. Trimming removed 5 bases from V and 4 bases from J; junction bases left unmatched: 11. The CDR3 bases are TGTGCCAGTAGTCTCACCCACAGGGGGCTGGGAGAGACCCAGTACTTC. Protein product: CASSLTHRGLGETQYF.

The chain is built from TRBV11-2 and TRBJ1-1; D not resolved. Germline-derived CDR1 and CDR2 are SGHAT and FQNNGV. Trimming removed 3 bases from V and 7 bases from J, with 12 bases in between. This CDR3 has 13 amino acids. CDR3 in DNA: TGTGCCAGCAGCTTTCCTAACACATTTGAAGCTTTCTTT. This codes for CASSFPNTFEAFF.

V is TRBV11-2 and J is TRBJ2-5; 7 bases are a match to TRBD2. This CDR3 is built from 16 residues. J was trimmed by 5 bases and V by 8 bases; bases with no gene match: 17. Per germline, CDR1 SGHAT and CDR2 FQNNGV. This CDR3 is CASYPGGRGPGETQYF. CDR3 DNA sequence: TGTGCCAGCTACCCGGGGGGTAGGGGCCCGGGGGAGACCCAGTACTTC.